Listed here are 19 T cell receptor beta chains from one sample, sequenced in a study of cytomegalovirus exposure and HLA in healthy donors. 60 Vbeta and 13 Jbeta primers were used in PCR. Sequencing was performed with immunoSEQ multiplex PCR; in TCRdb, only in-frame clones are kept and a portion is missing. This table holds roughly 100,000 clones, over 55% found once. Specimen: PBMCs. The receptors here all came from a female donor in good health and CMV-seronegative.

The chain combines TRBV27 with TRBJ1-6; D not resolved. Germline V CDR1 and CDR2: MNHEY, SMNVEV (reference sequence). The length of the CDR3 is 16 residues. Trimming took 4 bases from V and 4 from J, leaving 14 bases between them. CDR3 nucleotide sequence: TGTGCCAGCAGTTCCCCTAGCGCCCGTTATAATTCACCCCTCCACTTT. It translates to CASSSPSARYNSPLHF.

DNA for the CDR3: TGCGCCAGCAGCCCTGGGGGGGGACAGGGGAACACTGAAGCTTTCTTT. Its protein product is CASSPGGGQGNTEAFF. The gene calls are TRBV5-1 and TRBJ1-1; the match to TRBD1 covers 9 bases. This CDR3 spans 16 amino acids. Losses at the gene ends were 4 bases for V and 1 base for J; bases not matched to a gene: 8. The germline V gene has CDR1 SGHRS and CDR2 YFSETQ.

The V call is TRBV30, the J call TRBJ1-1; TRBD1 might be the D (6 bases). Trimming left V 1 base short and J 1 base short, with 16 bases between. Germline CDR1 GTSNPN, CDR2 SVGIG (reference sequence). This CDR3 has 16 residues. In nucleotides, the CDR3 is TGTGCCTGGAGTGGGGGAACCAAGGGGGAGAACACTGAAGCTTTCTTT. This codes for CAWSGGTKGENTEAFF.

The V gene is TRBV7-9, the J gene TRBJ1-1; 7 bases match TRBD1. J gave up 1 base and V 5 bases, and 1 base lay outside the gene matches. CDR1 is SEHNR, CDR2 FQNEAQ, per germline (reference sequence). The CDR3 length is 13 residues. Written as DNA, the CDR3 is TGTGCCAGCAGCCGGACAGGGAACACTGAAGCTTTCTTT. Translation gives CASSRTGNTEAFF.

This clone occurred a few times. The J gene is TRBJ2-3, the V gene TRBV9; 14 nucleotides agree with TRBD2. V dropped 2 bases and J dropped 2; count of bases not matched to a gene: 4. Germline V gene data show CDR1 as SGDLS and CDR2 as YYNGEE. The CDR3 loop spans 17 amino acids. The CDR3 region has the DNA TGTGCCAGCAGCGTCCGACTAGCGGGAGGGTCCACAGATACGCAGTATTTT. This gives the protein CASSVRLAGGSTDTQYF.

The chain has TRBV18 and TRBJ2-7; no firm D call. CDR3 length: 12 residues. Germline CDR1 is KGHSH and CDR2 is LQKENI. Trimming pared 4 bases from V and 4 bases from J, leaving 8 bases between. This CDR3 reads CASSQTIYEQYF. The CDR3 DNA is TGTGCCAGCTCACAAACAATTTACGAGCAGTACTTC.

The chain recombines TRBV21-1 with TRBJ2-1; the DNA was not used to check the table's D call, TRBD2. TRBV21-1 is labeled a pseudogene. CDR3 length equals 19 residues. The CDR3 spells CASRELNPWLAGSYNEQFF. In DNA form, the CDR3 reads TGTGCCAGCAGAGAACTAAACCCTTGGCTAGCGGGTTCCTACAATGAGCAGTTCTTC.

This clone was seen more than once but under ten times. The chain has TRBV19 and TRBJ1-2; 7 bases align to TRBD1. The germline CDR1 and CDR2 sequences are LNHDA and SQIVND (reference sequence). This CDR3 is 14 amino acids long. V dropped 2 bases and J dropped 5; count of bases not matched to a gene: 5. CDR3: CASSIPGGGYGYTF. CDR3 sequence (DNA): TGTGCCAGTAGTATACCAGGGGGAGGATATGGCTACACCTTC.

This clone was counted once. The rearrangement uses TRBV28 and TRBJ1-1; weak D call: TRBD1 (6 bases). Trimming removed 6 bases at V and 1 base at J, with 9 bases between. The germline gives CDR1 MDHEN, CDR2 SYDVKM. CDR3 length: 13 residues. The chain's CDR3 is CASSPQGNTEAFF. Here the CDR3 DNA reads TGTGCCAGCAGCCCACAGGGGAACACTGAAGCTTTCTTT.

In its sample, this clone was seen a few times. The chain couples TRBV7-8 to TRBJ2-7, with D possibly matching TRBD1 (6 bases). Per the germline V gene, CDR1 is SGHVS and CDR2 is FQNEAQ. The CDR3 sequence is 15 residues long. Deletions cut 2 bases from V and 3 bases from J, with 14 bases between. This chain's CDR3 is CASSLKQGQIYEQYF. The DNA of the CDR3 is TGTGCCAGCAGCTTAAAGCAGGGGCAAATCTACGAGCAGTACTTC.

The V call is TRBV29-1, the J call TRBJ2-7; 7 nucleotides align to TRBD2. V lost 7 bases and J lost 3; bases outside the gene matches: 6. Per germline, CDR1 SQVTM and CDR2 ANQGSEA. This CDR3 is built from 12 residues. CDR3 amino acids: CSARASGYEQYF. DNA of the CDR3: TGCAGCGCTCGGGCTAGCGGCTACGAGCAGTACTTC.

This chain links TRBV11-2 with TRBJ2-7; D might be TRBD2 (6 bases). This CDR3 is built from 15 residues. Germline CDR1 is SGHAT and CDR2 is FQNNGV. V lost 5 bases and J lost 1, with 15 bases in between. The CDR3 region is CASSPRAGRSYEQYF. CDR3 bases: TGTGCCAGCAGCCCTCGGGCGGGACGATCCTACGAGCAGTACTTC.

This chain connects TRBV7-9 to TRBJ2-1, with 13 bases lining up with TRBD2. The germline V gene has CDR1 SEHNR and CDR2 FQNEAQ (reference sequence). V lost 5 bases, J lost 7 bases, and 5 bases stayed unmatched. The CDR3 contains 15 residues. The CDR3 loop reads CASSIGLAGVNEQFF. The DNA for the CDR3 is TGTGCCAGCAGCATCGGACTAGCGGGAGTGAATGAGCAGTTCTTC. The whole variable domain, filled in from reference TRBV7-9 and TRBJ2-1, reads DTGVSQNPRHKITKRGQNVTFRCDPISEHNRLYWYRQTLGQGPEFLTYFQNEAQLEKSRLLSDRFSAERPKGSFSTLEIQRTEQGDSAMYLCASSIGLAGVNEQFFGPGTRLTVL.

This sequence joins TRBV27 and TRBJ2-1; 15 bases are shared with TRBD2. Germline V lookup: CDR1 MNHEY, CDR2 SMNVEV (reference sequence). Germline trimming cut 6 bases from V and 2 bases from J; bases unmatched to any gene: 8. The CDR3 length is 18 residues. This CDR3 reads CASSPSGLAGGPYNEQFF. The CDR3 nucleotides are TGTGCCAGCAGCCCCTCGGGACTAGCGGGGGGACCCTACAATGAGCAGTTCTTC.

This chain links TRBV30 with TRBJ2-1, with TRBD2 matching 9 bases. With V trimmed by 5 bases and J by 9 bases, 11 bases remained unmatched. Germline CDR1 GTSNPN, CDR2 SVGIG (reference sequence). The CDR3 contains 14 residues. The DNA of the CDR3 is TGTGCCTGGGTGCTGGCGGGAGGGCCCTCTGAGCAGTTCTTC. As protein: CAWVLAGGPSEQFF. The whole variable domain, remainder taken from reference TRBV30 and TRBJ2-1, is SQTIHQWPATLVQPVGSPLSLECTVEGTSNPNLYWYRQAAGRGLQLLFYSVGIGQISSEVPQNLSASRPQDRQFILSSKKLLLSDSGFYLCAWVLAGGPSEQFFGPGTRLTVL.

In this sample, this clone turned up once. The chain has TRBV15 and TRBJ2-7; possibly TRBD1 for D (7 bases). Germline V CDR1 and CDR2: LNHNV, YYDKDF (reference sequence). V shed 0 bases and J shed 5 bases, with 14 bases lying between them. There are 15 residues in the CDR3. The CDR3 DNA sequence: TGTGCCACCAGCAGAGATCCCGGCAGGGGGGACGAGCAGTACTTC. Its protein is CATSRDPGRGDEQYF.

This rearrangement joins TRBV29-1 to TRBJ1-1; D is possibly TRBD1 (6 bases). This CDR3 spans 13 amino acids. Germline CDR1 is SQVTM and CDR2 is ANQGSEA. Trimming took 7 bases from V and 1 from J, leaving 13 bases between them. DNA of the CDR3: TGCAGCGCCAGAACGGGACAGAACACTGAAGCTTTCTTT. Translated: CSARTGQNTEAFF.

The rearrangement uses TRBV5-1 and TRBJ2-7; maybe TRBD2 (5 bases). In germline, CDR1 is SGHRS, CDR2 YFSETQ. There are 14 residues in the CDR3. V lost 2 bases and J lost 0, with 9 bases in between. CDR3 DNA sequence: TGCGCCAGCAGCTTATCGAGCGGCTCCTACGAGCAGTACTTC. Translating it yields CASSLSSGSYEQYF.

The V gene is TRBV19, the J gene TRBJ2-7; 9 positions match TRBD2. Germline loops: CDR1 LNHDA, CDR2 SQIVND (reference sequence). This CDR3 is 15 amino acids long. Trimming at V came to 9 bases and at J to 5 bases, leaving 14 bases not matched to a gene. The CDR3 coding sequence is TGTGCCAGCGGACAGCCGGGACTAGCTCGCCACGAGCAGTACTTC. Translating it yields CASGQPGLARHEQYF. The variable domain in full, completed from reference TRBV19 and TRBJ2-7, reads DGGITQSPKYLFRKEGQNVTLSCEQNLNHDAMYWYRQDPGQGLRLIYYSQIVNDFQKGDIAEGYSVSREKKESFPLTVTSAQKNPTAFYLCASGQPGLARHEQYFGPGTRLTVT.